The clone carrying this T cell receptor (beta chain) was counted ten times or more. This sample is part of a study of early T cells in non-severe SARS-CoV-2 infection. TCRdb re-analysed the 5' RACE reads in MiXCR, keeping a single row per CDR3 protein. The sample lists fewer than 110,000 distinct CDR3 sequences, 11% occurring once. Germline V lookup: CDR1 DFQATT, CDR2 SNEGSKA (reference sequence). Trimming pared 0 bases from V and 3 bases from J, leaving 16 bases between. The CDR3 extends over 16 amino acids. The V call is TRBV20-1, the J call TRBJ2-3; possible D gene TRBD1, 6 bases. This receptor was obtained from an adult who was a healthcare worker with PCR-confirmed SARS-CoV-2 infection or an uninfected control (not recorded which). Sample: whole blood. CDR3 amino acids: CSARDSPRGGTDTQYF. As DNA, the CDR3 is TGCAGTGCTAGAGATAGTCCCAGGGGTGGAACAGATACGCAGTATTTT.